The present TCR beta chain was sequenced within a study of T cells expressing NK-cell markers. Study-level information: Investigators obtained TCR beta repertoires from sorted CD3+CD56+NKG2C+, CD3+CD56+NKG2C- and CD3+CD56-NKG2C+ T cells.

Reanalyzing the 5' RACE reads, TCRdb keeps one entry per CDR3 protein, without DNA. The data include hundreds of thousands of distinct CDR3 sequences; the top ten clones carry over 4%. The CDR3 is 15 residues long. The germline CDR1 and CDR2 sequences are MGHRA and YSYEKL. V usage is TRBV4-1 and J usage is TRBJ2-5; without DNA, the TCRdb call of TRBD2 cannot be checked. This TCR was sampled from a man aged 18 to 70 in good health. Sequencing used blood T cells: a sorted CD56 or NKG2C T cell subset, CD4+ or CD8+ T cells, or bulk PBMC T cells (not recorded which). Here the CDR3 reads CASSHPGLQGETQYF.